Listed below are T cell receptor beta chains from one sample, sequenced in a study of identical twins' blood T cells. TCRdb ran MiXCR on the 5' RACE reads and lists one entry per CDR3 protein. The table lists 350,000 to 400,000 distinct CDR3 sequences, under 30% of them singletons. The sample was PBMCs. The receptors shown here come from a woman aged 18-49 years in good health. The CDR3 runs from the conserved cysteine through the conserved F or W. A D gene is named only where the DNA matches it firmly. The listing skips clone size in some rows; elsewhere it reads once, few, many or a size class.

v_gene: TRBV7-3; d_gene: NA; j_gene: TRBJ1-2; abundance: NA; CDR3aa: CASSLSSREDGYIF; CDR3nt: TGTGCCAGCAGCTTATCCTCTAGGGAAGATGGCTACATCTTC
v_gene: TRBV6-5; d_gene: NA; j_gene: TRBJ1-2; abundance: NA; CDR3aa: CASSTGLVAGGYTF; CDR3nt: TGTGCCAGCAGTACCGGGCTCGTGGCGGGTGGCTACACCTTC
v_gene: TRBV4-1; d_gene: NA; j_gene: TRBJ1-2; abundance: few; CDR3aa: CASSHPGRGHNYGYTF; CDR3nt: TGCGCCAGCAGCCATCCCGGGAGGGGCCATAACTATGGCTACACCTTC
v_gene: TRBV11-2; d_gene: TRBD1; j_gene: TRBJ1-6; abundance: NA; CDR3aa: CASSRGTGGINSPLHF; CDR3nt: TGTGCCAGCAGCCGCGGGACAGGGGGCATCAATTCACCCCTCCACTTT
v_gene: TRBV4-3; d_gene: TRBD2; j_gene: TRBJ2-3; abundance: few; CDR3aa: CASRLAGDTDTQYF; CDR3nt: TGCGCCAGCAGATTAGCGGGAGACACAGATACGCAGTATTTT
v_gene: TRBV5-6; d_gene: NA; j_gene: TRBJ2-2; abundance: few; CDR3aa: CASSPNPGRTGELFF; CDR3nt: TGTGCCAGCAGCCCGAACCCGGGACGGACCGGGGAGCTGTTTTTT
v_gene: TRBV6-1; d_gene: NA; j_gene: TRBJ1-3; abundance: few; CDR3aa: CASSHESLGDTIYF; CDR3nt: TGTGCCAGCAGTCACGAGTCTCTCGGTGACACCATATATTTT
v_gene: TRBV29-1; d_gene: NA; j_gene: TRBJ1-2; abundance: few; CDR3aa: CSETDGDGYTF; CDR3nt: TGCAGCGAGACCGACGGGGATGGCTACACCTTC
v_gene: TRBV5-1; d_gene: NA; j_gene: TRBJ2-3; abundance: NA; CDR3aa: CASSSPEGTDTQYF; CDR3nt: TGCGCCAGCAGCTCCCCCGAGGGCACAGATACGCAGTATTTT
v_gene: TRBV20-1; d_gene: NA; j_gene: TRBJ2-1; abundance: NA; CDR3aa: CSAREAKTGQEQFF; CDR3nt: TGCAGTGCTAGAGAGGCTAAGACAGGTCAGGAGCAGTTCTTC
v_gene: TRBV2; d_gene: NA; j_gene: TRBJ1-1; abundance: NA; CDR3aa: CAGSDRRQVNTEAFF; CDR3nt: TGTGCCGGCAGTGACCGGCGGCAGGTGAACACTGAAGCTTTCTTT
v_gene: TRBV5-1; d_gene: NA; j_gene: TRBJ1-5; abundance: NA; CDR3aa: CASSFSGIGQPQHF; CDR3nt: TGCGCCAGCAGCTTTTCAGGCATTGGCCAGCCCCAGCATTTT
v_gene: TRBV20-1; d_gene: TRBD1; j_gene: TRBJ1-6; abundance: NA; CDR3aa: CSARPPTGLSSPLHF; CDR3nt: TGCAGTGCTAGGCCCCCGACAGGGTTGAGTTCACCCCTCCACTTT
v_gene: TRBV6-2/TRBV6-3; d_gene: TRBD1; j_gene: TRBJ2-1; abundance: NA; CDR3aa: CASSCVGGRNEQFF; CDR3nt: TGTGCCAGCAGTTGCGTAGGGGGCAGGAATGAGCAGTTCTTC
v_gene: TRBV6-6; d_gene: TRBD2; j_gene: TRBJ2-7; abundance: NA; CDR3aa: CASSSPGLAGSYEQYF; CDR3nt: TGTGCCAGCAGTTCACCGGGACTAGCGGGTTCCTACGAGCAGTACTTC
v_gene: TRBV19; d_gene: NA; j_gene: TRBJ1-2; abundance: NA; CDR3aa: CASRSPGDTNYGYTF; CDR3nt: TGTGCCAGCAGGTCACCGGGGGATACAAACTATGGCTACACCTTC
v_gene: TRBV6-5; d_gene: NA; j_gene: TRBJ2-5; abundance: few; CDR3aa: CASSYSGGFEAQYF; CDR3nt: TGTGCCAGCAGTTACTCGGGCGGTTTTGAGGCCCAGTACTTC
v_gene: TRBV20-1; d_gene: TRBD1; j_gene: TRBJ1-1; abundance: NA; CDR3aa: CSAIDRVGMNTEAFF; CDR3nt: TGCAGTGCTATCGACAGGGTTGGCATGAACACTGAAGCTTTCTTT
v_gene: TRBV20-1; d_gene: NA; j_gene: TRBJ2-5; abundance: NA; CDR3aa: CSAERGETQYF; CDR3nt: TGCAGTGCTGAAAGGGGGGAGACCCAGTACTTC
v_gene: TRBV20-1; d_gene: NA; j_gene: TRBJ1-6; abundance: few; CDR3aa: CSARDSVNSPLHF; CDR3nt: TGCAGTGCTAGAGATTCCGTGAATTCACCCCTCCACTTT
v_gene: TRBV2; d_gene: TRBD1; j_gene: TRBJ1-5; abundance: NA; CDR3aa: CASIEGQAYNQPQHF; CDR3nt: TGTGCCAGCATCGAAGGACAGGCGTACAATCAGCCCCAGCATTTT
v_gene: TRBV20-1; d_gene: NA; j_gene: TRBJ1-1; abundance: few; CDR3aa: CSASRERNTEAFF; CDR3nt: TGCAGTGCTAGCAGGGAGAGGAACACTGAAGCTTTCTTT
v_gene: TRBV6-6; d_gene: TRBD1; j_gene: TRBJ1-1; abundance: NA; CDR3aa: CASSYSTGIPEAFF; CDR3nt: TGTGCCAGCAGTTACTCGACAGGGATACCTGAAGCTTTCTTT
v_gene: TRBV29-1; d_gene: NA; j_gene: TRBJ1-3; abundance: NA; CDR3aa: CSVEMGGRNTIYF; CDR3nt: TGCAGCGTTGAAATGGGAGGGCGAAACACCATATATTTT
v_gene: TRBV18; d_gene: TRBD1; j_gene: TRBJ2-2; abundance: few; CDR3aa: CASSPPGGNTGELFF; CDR3nt: TGTGCCAGCTCGCCGCCAGGGGGAAACACCGGGGAGCTGTTTTTT
v_gene: TRBV18; d_gene: NA; j_gene: TRBJ1-2; abundance: NA; CDR3aa: CASSPNRAPGYTF; CDR3nt: TGTGCCAGCTCGCCTAACAGGGCTCCTGGCTACACCTTC
v_gene: TRBV28; d_gene: NA; j_gene: TRBJ2-7; abundance: few; CDR3aa: CASSLSGQLTRGAYEQYF; CDR3nt: TGTGCCAGCAGTTTGAGTGGACAGCTTACCCGAGGTGCCTACGAGCAGTACTTC
v_gene: TRBV5-6; d_gene: NA; j_gene: TRBJ1-3; abundance: once; CDR3aa: CASSFLTHGNTIYF; CDR3nt: TGTGCCAGCAGCTTCCTAACACACGGAAACACCATATATTTT
v_gene: TRBV10-3; d_gene: TRBD1; j_gene: TRBJ2-1; abundance: few; CDR3aa: CAISKGGANPNEQFF; CDR3nt: TGTGCCATCTCCAAAGGGGGCGCCAACCCAAATGAGCAGTTCTTC
v_gene: TRBV20-1; d_gene: NA; j_gene: TRBJ1-5; abundance: few; CDR3aa: CSARDRGGNQPQHF; CDR3nt: TGCAGTGCTAGAGACAGGGGAGGCAATCAGCCCCAGCATTTT